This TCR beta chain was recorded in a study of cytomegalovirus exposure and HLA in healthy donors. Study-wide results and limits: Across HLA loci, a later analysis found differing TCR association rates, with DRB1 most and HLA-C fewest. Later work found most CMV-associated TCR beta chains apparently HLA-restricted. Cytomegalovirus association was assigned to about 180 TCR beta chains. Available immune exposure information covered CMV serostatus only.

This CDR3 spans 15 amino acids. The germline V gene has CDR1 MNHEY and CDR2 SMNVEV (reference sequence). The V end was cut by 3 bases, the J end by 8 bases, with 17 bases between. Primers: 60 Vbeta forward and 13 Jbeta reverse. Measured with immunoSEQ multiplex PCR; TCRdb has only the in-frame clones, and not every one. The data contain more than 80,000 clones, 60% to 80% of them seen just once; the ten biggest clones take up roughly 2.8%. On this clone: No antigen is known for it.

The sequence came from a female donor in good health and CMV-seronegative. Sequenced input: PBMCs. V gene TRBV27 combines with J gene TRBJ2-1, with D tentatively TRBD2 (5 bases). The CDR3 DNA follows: TGTGCCAGCAGTTTTGCACGGACTCCTAACCATGAGCAGTTCTTC. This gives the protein CASSFARTPNHEQFF.